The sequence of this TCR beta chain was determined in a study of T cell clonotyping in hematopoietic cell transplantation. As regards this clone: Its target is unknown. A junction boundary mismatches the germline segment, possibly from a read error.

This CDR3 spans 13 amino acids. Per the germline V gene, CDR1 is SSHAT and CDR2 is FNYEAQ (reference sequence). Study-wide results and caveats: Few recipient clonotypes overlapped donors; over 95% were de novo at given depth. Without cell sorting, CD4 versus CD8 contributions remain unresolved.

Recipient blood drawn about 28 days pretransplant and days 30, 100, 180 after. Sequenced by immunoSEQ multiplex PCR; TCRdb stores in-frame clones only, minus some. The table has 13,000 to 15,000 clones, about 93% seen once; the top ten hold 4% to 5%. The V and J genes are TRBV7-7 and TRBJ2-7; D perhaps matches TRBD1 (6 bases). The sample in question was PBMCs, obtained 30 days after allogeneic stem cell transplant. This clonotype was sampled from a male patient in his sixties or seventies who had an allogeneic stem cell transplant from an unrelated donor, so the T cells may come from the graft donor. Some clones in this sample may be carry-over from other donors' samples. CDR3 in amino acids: CASSSQGSHEQYF. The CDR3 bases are TGTGCTAGCAGCTCACAGGGTTCCCACGAGCAGTACTTC.